These 30 T cell receptor beta chains were sequenced from one sample in a study of beta chain features in type 1 diabetes. Every isolated RNA sample was fully reverse transcribed, so sequencing captured expressed TCRB transcripts. Clones were sequenced by immunoSEQ multiplex PCR, and TCRdb holds only the in-frame ones, with some missing. The data hold under 450,000 clones, with about 14% observed a single time. Sequenced sample: naive CD4+ T cells from blood. The receptors were gathered from a man aged 30-40 years in good health.

This clone was detected only once. The chain combines TRBV28 with TRBJ2-7, with TRBD2 matching over 10 bases. There are 15 residues in the CDR3. Trimming removed 6 bases from V and 7 bases from J; junction bases left unmatched: 12. CDR1 is MDHEN and CDR2 is SYDVKM in the germline V gene. The CDR3 loop reads CASSSPGTSAGEQYV. Here the CDR3 DNA reads TGTGCCAGCAGCTCCCCCGGGACTAGCGCGGGGGAGCAGTACGTC.

This chain links TRBV4-3 with TRBJ2-1, with 7 bases identical to TRBD2. The germline V gene encodes CDR1 LGHNA and CDR2 YSLEER. CDR3 size: 18 residues. Trimming at V came to 1 base and at J to 9 bases, leaving 18 bases not matched to a gene. The chain's CDR3 is CASSQVAAGGGIVSEQFF. In DNA form, the CDR3 reads TGCGCCAGCAGCCAAGTGGCCGCTGGGGGAGGGATAGTTAGTGAGCAGTTCTTC.

For the CDR3, the DNA is TGTGCCAGTAGCGCATCCGGGGGTGAGCAGTTCTTC. Translating it yields CASSASGGEQFF. The chain joins TRBV19 to TRBJ2-1, with D tentatively TRBD2 (6 bases). The germline V gene encodes CDR1 LNHDA and CDR2 SQIVND (reference sequence). The V and J ends lost 6 bases and 9 bases respectively, with 12 bases between them. This CDR3 contains 12 residues.

This clone turned up a few times. Other nucleotide sequences in the sample specify the same CDR3. CDR3 DNA: TGTGCCAGCAGTTACGGGGGGAACACCGGGGAGCTGTTTTTT. Its translation is CASSYGGNTGELFF. The chain links TRBV6-5 to TRBJ2-2; TRBD1 or TRBD2 may be the D gene (5 bases each). Germline V gene data show CDR1 as MNHEY and CDR2 as SVGAGI. Trimming removed 2 bases from V and 1 base from J, with 5 bases in between. The CDR3 runs 14 residues.

In its sample, this clone was seen a few times. The V and J genes are TRBV9 and TRBJ2-3; D ambiguous. V was shortened by 0 bases and J by 0 bases, with 14 bases between the two germline ends. The length of the CDR3 is 17 residues. CDR1 and CDR2 (germline): SGDLS, YYNGEE. The CDR3, as DNA: TGTGCCAGCAGCGTAGTTGGGAATACCGCTAGCACAGATACGCAGTATTTT. Protein product: CASSVVGNTASTDTQYF.

This clone was observed a few times. The J gene is TRBJ2-5, the V gene TRBV9, with 9 positions matching TRBD2. Trimming cost V 0 bases and J 4 bases; bases outside gene matches: 4. Germline CDR1 SGDLS, CDR2 YYNGEE. The CDR3 runs to 15 residues. The CDR3 reads CASSVGLAAGETQYF. CDR3 coding DNA: TGTGCCAGCAGCGTAGGACTAGCGGCGGGAGAGACCCAGTACTTC.

The V call is TRBV28, the J call TRBJ2-7; TRBD1 might be the D (6 bases). With 5 bases removed from V and 6 bases from J, the gap between germline ends came to 14 bases. CDR1 is MDHEN and CDR2 is SYDVKM in the germline V gene. The CDR3 is 13 residues long. CDR3 in amino acids: CASSPPGTREQYV. In DNA, the CDR3 is TGTGCCAGCAGTCCTCCCGGGACACGCGAGCAGTACGTC.

This clone has only a few counts. The DNA of the CDR3 is TGTGCCCAAAAGGGGCCCAGGGATAAATTTTACGAGCAGTACGTC. This gives the protein CAQKGPRDKFYEQYV. The chain couples TRBV19 to TRBJ2-7; D is perhaps TRBD1 (5 bases). The CDR3 covers 15 residues. V was clipped by 11 bases and J by 4 bases, with 24 bases between them. Germline-derived CDR1 and CDR2 are LNHDA and SQIVND (reference sequence).

The J gene is TRBJ1-1, the V gene TRBV6-1; D is possibly TRBD1 (5 bases). The V and J ends lost 6 bases and 6 bases respectively, with 11 bases between them. The CDR3 totals 12 residues. The germline V gene encodes CDR1 MNHNS and CDR2 SASEGT. The CDR3 sequence is CASSRVQAEAFF. The DNA for the CDR3 is TGTGCCAGCAGCAGGGTACAGGCTGAAGCTTTCTTT.

V gene TRBV30 combines with J gene TRBJ2-1; D perhaps matches TRBD2 (6 bases). The CDR3 is 15 residues long. Germline V gene sequence: CDR1 GTSNPN, CDR2 SVGIG (reference sequence). Trimming removed 2 bases at V and 2 bases at J, with 13 bases between. The CDR3 is CAWSSPGATYNEQFF. The DNA of the CDR3 is TGTGCCTGGAGTTCACCGGGAGCAACCTACAATGAGCAGTTCTTC.

This clone was counted between two and nine times. This chain joins TRBV6-5 and TRBJ2-1; 9 bases are a match to TRBD1. The CDR3 covers 15 residues. J lost 9 bases, V lost 5 bases, and 11 bases had no gene match. Germline V gives CDR1 MNHEY, CDR2 SVGAGI. Here the CDR3 DNA reads TGTGCCAGCAGTCGACAACAGACAGGGGGAAGTGAGCAGTTCTTC. As protein: CASSRQQTGGSEQFF.

The rearrangement uses TRBV7-9 and TRBJ1-1, with D tentatively TRBD1 (5 bases). The germline V gene encodes CDR1 SEHNR and CDR2 FQNEAQ (reference sequence). With 3 bases removed from V and 4 bases from J, the gap between germline ends came to 12 bases. The CDR3 totals 14 residues. CDR3 residues: CASSFPGRLTEAFF. CDR3 DNA sequence: TGTGCCAGCAGCTTTCCGGGACGGCTCACTGAAGCTTTCTTT.

This clone turned up a few times. The genes are TRBV15 and TRBJ2-1, with no clear D. The V and J ends lost 0 bases and 2 bases respectively, with 8 bases between them. Germline assignment: CDR1 LNHNV and CDR2 YYDKDF (reference sequence). The CDR3 spans 15 residues. DNA of the CDR3: TGTGCCACCAGCAGAGATTCGCAGGCCTACAATGAGCAGTTCTTC. Translated: CATSRDSQAYNEQFF.

This rearrangement joins TRBV5-6 to TRBJ2-7; 7 positions match TRBD1. Losses at the gene ends were 0 bases for V and 10 bases for J; bases not matched to a gene: 1. CDR1 and CDR2 (germline): SGHDT, YYEEEE. This CDR3 spans 11 amino acids. The chain's CDR3 is CASSLGQGQYV. CDR3 in DNA: TGTGCCAGCAGCTTGGGACAGGGCCAGTACGTC.

The J gene is TRBJ2-5, the V gene TRBV4-3; TRBD1 agrees at 7 bases. The CDR3 totals 18 residues. Germline values: CDR1 LGHNA, CDR2 YSLEER. Trimming removed 4 bases from V and 4 bases from J; junction bases left unmatched: 18. CDR3 DNA: TGCGCCAGCAGCCGCCAACCAACCGGGACAGTATATTCAGAGACCCAGTACTTC. It encodes CASSRQPTGTVYSETQYF.

The genes are TRBV21-1 and TRBJ1-2; the table's D call of TRBD1 was not tested on the DNA. TRBV21-1 is a known pseudogene. The CDR3 covers 13 residues. In DNA, the CDR3 is TGTGCCAGCAGCAAGACATCGGCTGATGGCTACACCTTC. This gives the protein CASSKTSADGYTF.

The rearrangement links TRBV25-1 to TRBJ1-4; D unclear. V lost 0 bases and J 4 bases, leaving 9 bases between the germline ends. The germline gives CDR1 MGHDK, CDR2 SYGVNS. This CDR3 is 15 amino acids long. The CDR3 protein is CASSEYGVGNEKLFF. Written as DNA, the CDR3 is TGTGCCAGCAGTGAATACGGGGTTGGTAATGAAAAACTGTTTTTT.

There are a few counts of this clone. The CDR3 region has the DNA TGTGCCAGTAGTATCTCTCTGGCCGGGGAGCTGTTTTTT. Its protein is CASSISLAGELFF. The rearrangement joins TRBV19 to TRBJ2-2; D not resolved. Trimming took 3 bases from V and 6 from J, leaving 8 bases between them. Germline CDR1 is LNHDA and CDR2 is SQIVND (reference sequence). The CDR3 is 13 amino acids.

In this sample, this clone turned up a few times. The gene calls are TRBV2 and TRBJ2-7; D is undetermined. The CDR3 covers 10 residues. The V gene lost 7 bases and the J gene lost 1 base, with 2 bases spanning the gap. The germline V gene has CDR1 SNHLY and CDR2 FYNNEI. The CDR3 loop is CASTSYEQYV. The CDR3 DNA is TGTGCCAGCACGTCCTACGAGCAGTACGTC.

This clone has a handful of counts. The J gene is TRBJ2-3, the V gene TRBV7-2; D is unresolved. V was trimmed by 8 bases and J by 6 bases, leaving 21 bases between them. Germline CDR1 SGHTA, CDR2 FQGNSA. The CDR3 covers 15 residues. In nucleotides, the CDR3 is TGTGCCAGCCGCCTAAGGGAAAGGGTACCGGATACGCAGTATTTT. Translating it yields CASRLRERVPDTQYF. Supplemented by reference TRBV7-2 and TRBJ2-3, the full variable domain reads GAGVSQSPSNKVTEKGKDVELRCDPISGHTALYWYRQSLGQGLEFLIYFQGNSAPDKSGLPSDRFSAERTGGSVSTLTIQRTQQEDSAVYLCASRLRERVPDTQYFGPGTRLTVL.

The chain combines TRBV11-2 with TRBJ2-5; 9 bases align to TRBD2. CDR3 length: 16 residues. CDR1 is SGHAT, CDR2 FQNNGV, per germline. V was pared by 6 bases and J by 3 bases, with 11 bases of the junction left unmatched. Here the CDR3 reads CASRRITSGSKETQYF. CDR3 in DNA: TGTGCCAGCAGGCGAATTACTAGCGGGTCAAAAGAGACCCAGTACTTC.

This clone came up a few times. V gene TRBV30 combines with J gene TRBJ2-2; tentative D call: TRBD1 (6 bases). V lost 5 bases and J 2 bases, leaving 12 bases between the germline ends. This CDR3 has 14 residues. Germline V CDR1 and CDR2: GTSNPN, SVGIG (reference sequence). CDR3 bases: TGTGCCTGGTCAGGGGCGGTCAACACCGGGGAGCTGTTTTTT. It is translated as CAWSGAVNTGELFF.

This clone was seen a few times. This chain joins TRBV11-2 and TRBJ2-2; unclear D gene. Trimming cost V 3 bases and J 8 bases, with 7 bases left between them. CDR3 length equals 12 residues. Per germline, CDR1 SGHAT and CDR2 FQNNGV. The CDR3 loop is CASSFDGGELFF. The CDR3 coding sequence is TGTGCCAGCAGCTTTGACGGAGGGGAGCTGTTTTTT.

This clone has a count of ten or more. V gene TRBV4-3 combines with J gene TRBJ2-1; 8 bases are a match to TRBD1. CDR3 length equals 13 residues. The trim removed 6 bases at V and 7 bases at J, leaving 5 bases unmatched. Germline V gene lookup returns CDR1 LGHNA and CDR2 YSLEER. CDR3 region: CASRMTGVNEQFF. DNA of the CDR3: TGCGCCAGCAGAATGACAGGGGTGAATGAGCAGTTCTTC.

Details on this clone: Other nucleotide sequences from this sample produce the same CDR3. The chain combines TRBV7-2 with TRBJ2-3; D could derive from TRBD1 or TRBD2 (5 bases each). This CDR3 spans 15 amino acids. CDR1 is SGHTA, CDR2 FQGNSA, per germline. Trimming took off 6 bases at V and 0 bases at J, with 13 bases between the two ends. The CDR3 bases are TGTGCCAGCAGTCGCACCGGGACCAGCACAGATACGCAGTATTTT. Its protein product is CASSRTGTSTDTQYF.

In regard to this clone: Other DNA sequences in the same sample also yield this CDR3. The chain uses TRBV7-2 and TRBJ1-5; 8 bases are a match to TRBD1. CDR1 is SGHTA, CDR2 FQGNSA, per germline. The CDR3 length is 13 residues. The V segment lost 5 bases and the J segment 5 bases; nucleotides outside the gene matches: 2. The CDR3 coding sequence is TGTGCCAGCAGCCTGGACAGGGATCAGCCCCAGCATTTT. Amino acids: CASSLDRDQPQHF. The variable domain in full, with the rest retrieved from reference TRBV7-2 and TRBJ1-5, is GAGVSQSPSNKVTEKGKDVELRCDPISGHTALYWYRQSLGQGLEFLIYFQGNSAPDKSGLPSDRFSAERTGGSVSTLTIQRTQQEDSAVYLCASSLDRDQPQHFGDGTRLSIL.

This clone has a handful of counts. The chain uses TRBV19 and TRBJ1-4; D ambiguous. Germline V CDR1 and CDR2: LNHDA, SQIVND (reference sequence). The CDR3 covers 12 residues. Trimming removed 4 bases at V and 6 bases at J, with 6 bases between. Written as DNA, the CDR3 is TGTGCCAGTAGTAACCTCGATGAAAAACTGTTTTTT. This codes for CASSNLDEKLFF.

In this sample, this clone turned up a few times. The chain recombines TRBV6-5 with TRBJ2-1; D possibly corresponds to TRBD2 (7 bases). Deletions cut 7 bases from V and 4 bases from J, with 11 bases between. CDR3 length: 13 amino acids. Germline loops: CDR1 MNHEY, CDR2 SVGAGI. In DNA form, the CDR3 reads TGTGCCAGCACGCGGGGGCGATACAATGAGCAGTTCTTC. Translated, it gives CASTRGRYNEQFF.

The CDR3 DNA follows: TGTGCCAGCTCACCAGGGCAGGCCACAGATACGCAGTATTTT. It encodes CASSPGQATDTQYF. The V gene is TRBV18, the J gene TRBJ2-3; the D is unclear. The CDR3 length is 14 residues. V shed 2 bases and J shed 2 bases, with 8 bases lying between them. CDR1 and CDR2 (germline): KGHSH, LQKENI.

This chain joins TRBV30 and TRBJ1-1; D gene unclear. The CDR3 has 14 amino acids. Germline lookup yields CDR1 GTSNPN and CDR2 SVGIG (reference sequence). V was clipped by 2 bases and J by 4 bases, with 14 bases between them. CDR3 coding DNA: TGTGCCTGGAGTAATGGTTTTCGAAGCACTGAAGCTTTCTTT. It yields the protein CAWSNGFRSTEAFF.